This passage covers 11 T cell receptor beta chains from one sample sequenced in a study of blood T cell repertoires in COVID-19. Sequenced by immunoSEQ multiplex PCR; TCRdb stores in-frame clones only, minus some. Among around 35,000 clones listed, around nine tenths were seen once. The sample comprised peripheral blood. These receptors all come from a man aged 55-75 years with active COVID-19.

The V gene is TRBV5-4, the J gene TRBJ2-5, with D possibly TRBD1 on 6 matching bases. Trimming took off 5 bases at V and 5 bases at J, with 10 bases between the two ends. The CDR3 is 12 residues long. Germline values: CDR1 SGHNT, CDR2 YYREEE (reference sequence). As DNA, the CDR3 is TGTGCCAGCAGACGAAGGGGGGAGACCCAGTACTTC. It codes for CASRRRGETQYF. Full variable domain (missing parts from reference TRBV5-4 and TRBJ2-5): ETGVTQSPTHLIKTRGQQVTLRCSSQSGHNTVSWYQQALGQGPQFIFQYYREEENGRGNFPPRFSGLQFPNYSSELNVNALELDDSALYLCASRRRGETQYFGPGTRLLVL.

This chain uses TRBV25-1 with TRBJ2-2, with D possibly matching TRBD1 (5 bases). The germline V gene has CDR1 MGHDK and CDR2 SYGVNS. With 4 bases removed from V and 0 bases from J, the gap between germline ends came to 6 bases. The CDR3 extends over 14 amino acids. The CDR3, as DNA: TGTGCCAGCAGTGGACAGTCGAACACCGGGGAGCTGTTTTTT. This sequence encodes CASSGQSNTGELFF.

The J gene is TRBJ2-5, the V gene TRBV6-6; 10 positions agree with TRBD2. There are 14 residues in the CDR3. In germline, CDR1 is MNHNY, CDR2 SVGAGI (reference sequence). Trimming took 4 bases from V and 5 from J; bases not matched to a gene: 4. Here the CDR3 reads CASSSGLAQETQYF. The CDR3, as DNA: TGTGCCAGCAGTTCGGGACTAGCGCAGGAGACCCAGTACTTC.

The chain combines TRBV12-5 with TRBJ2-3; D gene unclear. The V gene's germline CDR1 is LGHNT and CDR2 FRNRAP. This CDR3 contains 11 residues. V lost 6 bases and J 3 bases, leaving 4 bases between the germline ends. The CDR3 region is CASGRTDTQYF. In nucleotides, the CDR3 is TGTGCTAGTGGCAGAACAGATACGCAGTATTTT. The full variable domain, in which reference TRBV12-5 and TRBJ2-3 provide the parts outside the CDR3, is DARVTQTPRHKVTEMGQEVTMRCQPILGHNTVFWYRQTMMQGLELLAYFRNRAPLDDSGMPKDRFSAEMPDATLATLKIQPSEPRDSAVYFCASGRTDTQYFGPGTRLTVL.

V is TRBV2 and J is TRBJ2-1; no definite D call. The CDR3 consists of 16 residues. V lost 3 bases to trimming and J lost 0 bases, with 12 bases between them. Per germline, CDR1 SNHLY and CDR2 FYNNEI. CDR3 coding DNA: TGTGCCAGCAGTGAGTTGGCGGCGGACTCCTACAATGAGCAGTTCTTC. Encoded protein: CASSELAADSYNEQFF.

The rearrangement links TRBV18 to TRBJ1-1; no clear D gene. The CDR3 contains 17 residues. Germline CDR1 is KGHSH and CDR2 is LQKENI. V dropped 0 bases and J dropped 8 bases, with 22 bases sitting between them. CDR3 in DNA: TGTGCCAGCTCACCACCTGGGAGGCGTCGCCAGAACTCGGAAGCTTTCTTT. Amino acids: CASSPPGRRRQNSEAFF.

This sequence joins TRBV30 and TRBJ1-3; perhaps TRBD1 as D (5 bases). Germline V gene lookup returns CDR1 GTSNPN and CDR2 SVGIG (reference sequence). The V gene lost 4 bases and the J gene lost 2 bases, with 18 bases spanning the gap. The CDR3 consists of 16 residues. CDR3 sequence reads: CAWTPGGDFPGNTIYF. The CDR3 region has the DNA TGTGCCTGGACTCCCGGGGGGGACTTTCCTGGAAACACCATATATTTT.

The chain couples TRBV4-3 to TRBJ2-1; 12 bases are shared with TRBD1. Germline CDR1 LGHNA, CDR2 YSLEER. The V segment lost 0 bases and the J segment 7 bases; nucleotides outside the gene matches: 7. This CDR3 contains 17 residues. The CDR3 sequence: CASSQDHGTGGRNEQFF. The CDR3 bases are TGCGCCAGCAGCCAAGATCACGGGACAGGGGGCAGGAATGAGCAGTTCTTC.

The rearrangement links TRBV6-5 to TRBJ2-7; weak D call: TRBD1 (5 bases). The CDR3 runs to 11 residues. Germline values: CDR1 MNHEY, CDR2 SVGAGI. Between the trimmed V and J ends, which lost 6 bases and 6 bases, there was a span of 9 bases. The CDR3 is CASSTQGEQYF. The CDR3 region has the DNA TGTGCCAGCAGCACTCAGGGCGAGCAGTACTTC.

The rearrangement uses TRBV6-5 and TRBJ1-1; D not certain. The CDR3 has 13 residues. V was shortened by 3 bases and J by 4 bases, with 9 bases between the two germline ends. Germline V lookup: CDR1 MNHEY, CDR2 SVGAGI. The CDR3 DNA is TGTGCCAGCAGTTATCCATGGAGCACTGAAGCTTTCTTT. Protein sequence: CASSYPWSTEAFF.

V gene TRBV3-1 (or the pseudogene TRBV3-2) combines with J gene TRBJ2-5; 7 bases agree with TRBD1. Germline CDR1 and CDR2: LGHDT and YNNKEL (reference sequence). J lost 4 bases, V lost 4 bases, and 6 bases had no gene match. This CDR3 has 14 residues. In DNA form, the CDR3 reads TGTGCCAGCAGCCCCCGTTCAGGGGGAGAGACCCAGTACTTC. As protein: CASSPRSGGETQYF.